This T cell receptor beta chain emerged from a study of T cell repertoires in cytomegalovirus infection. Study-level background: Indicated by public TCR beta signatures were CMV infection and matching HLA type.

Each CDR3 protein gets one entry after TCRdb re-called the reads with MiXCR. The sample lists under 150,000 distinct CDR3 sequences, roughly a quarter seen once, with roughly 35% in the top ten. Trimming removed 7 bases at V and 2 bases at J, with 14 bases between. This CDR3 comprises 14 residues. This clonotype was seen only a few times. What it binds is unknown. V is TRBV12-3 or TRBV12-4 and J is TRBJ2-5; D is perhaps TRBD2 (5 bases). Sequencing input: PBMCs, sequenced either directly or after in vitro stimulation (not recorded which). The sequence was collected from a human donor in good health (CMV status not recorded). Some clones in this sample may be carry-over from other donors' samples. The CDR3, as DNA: TGTGCCAGCACCTGGACTGCGCTACAAGAGACCCAGTACTTC. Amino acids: CASTWTALQETQYF.